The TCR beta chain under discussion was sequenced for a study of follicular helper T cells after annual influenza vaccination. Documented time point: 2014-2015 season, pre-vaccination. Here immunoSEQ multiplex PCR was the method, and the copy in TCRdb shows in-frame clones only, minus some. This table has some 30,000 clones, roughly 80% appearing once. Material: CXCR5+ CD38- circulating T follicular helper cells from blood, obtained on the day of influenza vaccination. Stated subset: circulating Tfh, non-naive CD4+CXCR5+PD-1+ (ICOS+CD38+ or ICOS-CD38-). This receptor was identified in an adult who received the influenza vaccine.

The CDR3 nucleotides are TGTGCCAGCAGTGGACAGCTCAATTCACCCCTCCACTTT. It is translated as CASSGQLNSPLHF. The chain couples TRBV6-1 to TRBJ1-6; D might be TRBD1 (5 bases). V was shortened by 4 bases and J by 7 bases, with 8 bases between the two germline ends. The CDR3 has 13 residues. The germline CDR1 and CDR2 sequences are MNHNS and SASEGT.